This TCR beta chain was sequenced during a study of OX40 agonist ivuxolimab in advanced cancers. Study summary: The study reported partial responses in three patients: one hepatocellular carcinoma, two cutaneous melanoma. Study results and limitations: Antigen specificity was not determined for the expanded peripheral T cells.

The CDR3 is 15 amino acids. CDR1 and CDR2 from the germline V gene are SGHRS and YFSETQ. V lost 3 bases to trimming and J lost 3 bases; unmatched junction nucleotides: 4. As concerns this clone: No antigen is known for it.

With baseline, cycle 4 day 1, and cycle 7 day 1 as timepoints, blood was sampled. Clones were sequenced by immunoSEQ multiplex PCR, and TCRdb holds only the in-frame ones, with some missing. The data hold more than 40,000 clones, with about nine tenths observed a single time. The rearrangement joins TRBV5-1 to TRBJ1-5, with 9 bases identical to TRBD1. The source material was CD4+ or CD8+ T cells sorted from blood, sampled in a trial of the OX40 agonist ivuxolimab. The clonotype was recovered from an adult with an advanced solid tumor such as melanoma, head and neck, liver or kidney cancer. CDR3 nucleotide sequence: TGCGCCAGCAGCTCCGGGACAGGGTTCAATCAGCCCCAGCATTTT. Translating gives CASSSGTGFNQPQHF.